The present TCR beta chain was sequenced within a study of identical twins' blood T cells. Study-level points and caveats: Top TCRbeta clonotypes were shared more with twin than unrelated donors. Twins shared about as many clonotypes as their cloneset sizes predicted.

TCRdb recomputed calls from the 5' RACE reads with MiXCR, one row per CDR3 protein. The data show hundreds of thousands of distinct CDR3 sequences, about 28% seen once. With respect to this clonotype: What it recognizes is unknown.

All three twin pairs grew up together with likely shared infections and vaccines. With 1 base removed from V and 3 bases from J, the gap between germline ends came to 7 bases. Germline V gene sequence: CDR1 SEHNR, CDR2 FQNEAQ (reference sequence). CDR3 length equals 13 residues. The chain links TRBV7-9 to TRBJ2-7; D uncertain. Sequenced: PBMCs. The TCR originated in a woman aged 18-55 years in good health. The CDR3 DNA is TGTGCCAGCAGCTTAGGCCCACTCTACGAGCAGTACTTC. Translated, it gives CASSLGPLYEQYF. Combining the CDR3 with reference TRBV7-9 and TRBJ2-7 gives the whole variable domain DTGVSQNPRHKITKRGQNVTFRCDPISEHNRLYWYRQTLGQGPEFLTYFQNEAQLEKSRLLSDRFSAERPKGSFSTLEIQRTEQGDSAMYLCASSLGPLYEQYFGPGTRLTVT.